This TCR beta chain was found in a study of T cells in Graves' hyperthyroidism and ophthalmopathy. This clonotype has a count of ten or more. Amplified TCR beta CDR3 regions came from RNA transcripts. The study used the HTBI primer set for a first-round RT-PCR of the TCR CDR3. MiXCR was run by TCRdb on the multiplex PCR reads, yielding one entry per CDR3 protein. The table lists 530,000 or so distinct CDR3 sequences, 46% of them singletons, with about 8.3% in the top ten. With 3 bases removed from V and 5 bases from J, the gap between germline ends came to 4 bases. Germline lookup yields CDR1 SGHNT and CDR2 YENEEA. This CDR3 comprises 11 residues.

Sequences were obtained from peripheral blood or thyroid tissue (not recorded which). The V gene is TRBV11-3, the J gene TRBJ1-1; D unclear. The source is a woman aged 18-35 years with Graves' hyperthyroidism. CDR3 amino acids: CASSLETEAFF. CDR3 nucleotides: TGTGCCAGCAGCTTGGAAACTGAAGCTTTCTTT.